Listed below are T cell receptor beta chains from one sample, sequenced in a study of technical replicates of blood from a handful of donors. Sequenced by immunoSEQ multiplex PCR; TCRdb stores in-frame clones only, minus some. The sample carries more than 70,000 clones, 92% recorded once. The sequenced material came from T cells isolated from PBMCs. The receptors derive from a human donor in good health. Both conserved end residues are part of each CDR3. A D gene is named only where the DNA matches it firmly. For some rows the clone size is stated as once, few or many, or as a class when expanded; others skip it.

CASSFLAGRLDTDTQYF,TGTGCCAGCAGCTTTCTAGCAGGGAGGTTGGACACAGATACGCAGTATTTT,TRBV5-6,.,.,TRBJ2-3
CASSESGDTYGYTF,TGTGCCAGCAGTGAATCCGGGGACACATATGGCTACACCTTC,TRBV25-1,once,.,TRBJ1-2
CASSPPGRGPYEQYF,TGTGCCAGCTCACCACCAGGCAGGGGTCCCTACGAGCAGTACTTC,TRBV18,.,.,TRBJ2-7
CASSKRGWAAYEQYF,TGTGCCAGCAGCAAAAGGGGATGGGCTGCCTACGAGCAGTACTTC,TRBV21-1,.,.,TRBJ2-7
CASSPNLAGVYNEQFF,TGTGCCAGCAGCCCCAATCTAGCGGGGGTCTACAATGAGCAGTTCTTC,TRBV5-4,.,TRBD2,TRBJ2-1
CASSEAGVFPDTQYF,TGTGCCAGCAGTGAAGCGGGAGTCTTCCCAGATACGCAGTATTTT,TRBV6-1,.,.,TRBJ2-3
CASTPGTGVTGELFF,TGTGCCAGCACCCCCGGGACAGGAGTCACCGGGGAGCTGTTTTTT,TRBV5-6,.,TRBD1,TRBJ2-2
CASSPRDRDTEAFF,TGTGCCAGCAGTCCACGAGACAGGGACACTGAAGCTTTCTTT,TRBV27,.,TRBD1,TRBJ1-1
CASSQGTVNPSGANVLTF,TGTGCCAGCAGCCAAGGGACTGTGAACCCCTCTGGGGCCAACGTCCTGACTTTC,TRBV14,once,.,TRBJ2-6
CASSAGGLHQETQYF,TGTGCCAGCTCGGCGGGCGGACTCCATCAAGAGACCCAGTACTTC,TRBV2,.,.,TRBJ2-5
CASSRTVNTEAFF,TGTGCCAGCAGTCGAACAGTGAACACTGAAGCTTTCTTT,TRBV6-5,.,.,TRBJ1-1
CASSLVELGSSGAGELFF,TGTGCTAGCAGCTTAGTTGAATTGGGCAGCTCAGGGGCCGGGGAGCTGTTTTTT,TRBV7-7,.,.,TRBJ2-2
CATSKSQNTEAFF,TGTGCCACCAGCAAAAGCCAGAACACTGAAGCTTTCTTT,TRBV15,.,.,TRBJ1-1
CASSFRTADYEQYF,TGTGCCAGCAGCTTCCGGACAGCCGACTACGAGCAGTACTTC,TRBV11-2,.,.,TRBJ2-7
CASSDSSPGNQPQHF,TGTGCCAGCAGCGACAGTTCTCCTGGCAATCAGCCCCAGCATTTT,TRBV6-5,once,.,TRBJ1-5
CASNTQDRGRADQPQHF,TGTGCCAGCAACACACAAGACAGGGGGCGAGCAGATCAGCCCCAGCATTTT,TRBV28,.,TRBD1,TRBJ1-5
CASSPLSGRRPATQYF,TGCGCCAGCAGCCCTCTCTCAGGCCGGCGCCCAGCTACGCAGTATTTT,TRBV4-1,once,.,TRBJ2-3
CASVPLQGRTEAFF,TGTGCCAGCGTACCTTTACAGGGGCGGACTGAAGCTTTCTTT,TRBV6-5,.,TRBD1,TRBJ1-1
CASSKTGGQLNTEAFF,TGTGCCAGCAGTAAAACAGGGGGACAATTGAACACTGAAGCTTTCTTT,TRBV6-4,.,TRBD1,TRBJ1-1
CASGTIPLNTEAFF,TGTGCCAGCGGGACTATCCCGTTGAACACTGAAGCTTTCTTT,TRBV27,.,.,TRBJ1-1
CATSSGGRGGKGWFEYIQYF,TGTGCCACCAGCAGCGGGGGACGAGGAGGAAAGGGTTGGTTTGAATACATTCAGTACTTC,TRBV15,.,.,TRBJ2-4
CASSDGGDRPYGYTF,TGTGCCAGCAGCGACGGTGGAGACAGGCCGTATGGCTACACCTTC,TRBV11-3,.,.,TRBJ1-2
CASSPQSPDNSPLHF,TGTGCCAGCTCGCCCCAGTCCCCCGATAATTCACCCCTCCACTTT,TRBV18,.,.,TRBJ1-6
CSARRADTQYF,TGCAGTGCTAGACGCGCAGATACGCAGTATTTT,TRBV20-1,.,.,TRBJ2-3
CSVEVGISYEQYF,TGCAGCGTTGAAGTTGGCATTTCCTACGAGCAGTACTTC,TRBV29-1,.,.,TRBJ2-7
CASSSTSGSGETQYF,TGTGCCAGCAGCTCGACTAGCGGGAGTGGGGAGACCCAGTACTTC,TRBV4-2,.,TRBD2,TRBJ2-5
CASSPTRQGVTYEQYF,TGTGCCAGCAGCCCCACCCGACAGGGGGTGACCTACGAGCAGTACTTC,TRBV7-9,.,TRBD1,TRBJ2-7
CASSLSLSGGLDEQFF,TGTGCCAGCAGCTTGAGCCTCAGCGGGGGGCTAGATGAGCAGTTCTTC,TRBV7-3,.,TRBD2,TRBJ2-1
CASSVVQNTEAFF,TGTGCCAGCAGCGTAGTCCAGAACACTGAAGCTTTCTTT,TRBV9,.,.,TRBJ1-1
CASSGYGTGVSPLHF,TGTGCCAGCTCAGGGTATGGGACAGGGGTATCACCCCTCCACTTT,TRBV18,.,TRBD1,TRBJ1-6
CASSLSQQGVGGYTF,TGTGCCAGCAGTTTATCGCAACAGGGGGTGGGTGGCTACACCTTC,TRBV27,.,TRBD1,TRBJ1-2
CASTAELGGNQPQHF,TGTGCCAGCACCGCGGAACTAGGTGGCAATCAGCCCCAGCATTTT,TRBV2,.,.,TRBJ1-5
CASSLGDRGRPETQYF,TGTGCCAGCAGCTTAGGGGACAGGGGGCGTCCAGAGACCCAGTACTTC,TRBV11-3,.,TRBD1,TRBJ2-5
CASSMGDTNTGELFF,TGTGCCAGCAGTATGGGGGACACCAACACCGGGGAGCTGTTTTTT,TRBV28,.,.,TRBJ2-2
CASRPGQGEPSYEQYF,TGTGCCAGCAGACCGGGACAGGGGGAACCTTCCTACGAGCAGTACTTC,TRBV27,.,TRBD1,TRBJ2-7
CASSFPQGVYEQYF,TGTGCCAGCAGTTTCCCCCAGGGGGTCTACGAGCAGTACTTC,TRBV28,.,TRBD1,TRBJ2-7
CASSESGRDSYLDTQYF,TGTGCCAGCAGTGAGTCGGGTCGAGACAGTTATTTAGATACGCAGTATTTT,TRBV6-1,.,.,TRBJ2-3
CASSLVLGGGSEAFF,TGCGCCAGCAGCTTGGTTCTGGGGGGAGGTTCTGAAGCTTTCTTT,TRBV5-1,.,.,TRBJ1-1
CASYKETQYF,TGTGCCAGTTATAAAGAGACCCAGTACTTC,TRBV2,.,.,TRBJ2-5
CAWRQVNTEAFF,TGTGCCTGGAGACAGGTGAACACTGAAGCTTTCTTT,TRBV30,few,.,TRBJ1-1
CASSQDHNRDYEQYF,TGCGCCAGCAGCCAAGATCACAACAGGGACTACGAGCAGTACTTC,TRBV4-1,once,.,TRBJ2-7
CASSLGGPEDQFF,TGTGCCAGCAGCTTGGGGGGGCCTGAGGATCAGTTCTTC,TRBV7-9,.,.,TRBJ2-1
CASSPSTGNTEAFF,TGTGCCAGCTCACCATCGACTGGGAACACTGAAGCTTTCTTT,TRBV18,.,.,TRBJ1-1
CASSQSLSFPYTDTQYF,TGCGCCAGCAGTCAATCGTTGTCTTTCCCTTACACAGATACGCAGTATTTT,TRBV23-1,.,.,TRBJ2-3
CSARNGEVFF,TGCAGTGCTAGAAACGGGGAGGTTTTCTTT,TRBV20-1,once,.,TRBJ1-1
CASSLRTGALVGDTQYF,TGCGCCAGCAGCTTGCGGACAGGGGCCCTCGTTGGAGATACGCAGTATTTT,TRBV5-1,once,TRBD1,TRBJ2-3
CASSLYPGLDYGYTF,TGTGCCAGCAGCTTGTATCCGGGACTCGATTATGGCTACACCTTC,TRBV5-6,.,.,TRBJ1-2
CASSLARENDYEQYF,TGTGCCAGCAGCTTAGCCCGGGAGAACGACTACGAGCAGTACTTC,TRBV7-9,.,.,TRBJ2-7
CSVAQGATNEKLFF,TGCAGCGTTGCCCAGGGGGCAACTAATGAAAAACTGTTTTTT,TRBV29-1,.,TRBD1,TRBJ1-4
CASSITGFLMNTEAFF,TGCGCCAGCAGCATTACAGGGTTTCTAATGAACACTGAAGCTTTCTTT,TRBV5-1,few,.,TRBJ1-1
CASRSRQGDNEKLFF,TGTGCCAGCAGGTCTCGACAGGGAGATAATGAAAAACTGTTTTTT,TRBV6-5,.,TRBD1,TRBJ1-4
CASSPSGRDTGELFF,TGCGCCAGCAGCCCGTCCGGCAGGGACACCGGGGAGCTGTTTTTT,TRBV5-1,.,.,TRBJ2-2
CSAERAGEQYF,TGCAGCGCCGAGCGGGCCGGCGAGCAGTACTTC,TRBV29-1,.,.,TRBJ2-7
CASSWGQGYTGELFF,TGCGCCAGCAGCTGGGGACAGGGCTACACCGGGGAGCTGTTTTTT,TRBV5-1,once,TRBD1,TRBJ2-2
CASLGLAGVTGELFF,TGTGCCAGCTTGGGGCTAGCGGGAGTAACCGGGGAGCTGTTTTTT,TRBV7-9,.,TRBD2,TRBJ2-2
CASSELSFGSGANVLTF,TGTGCCAGCAGTGAGCTCTCGTTCGGGTCTGGGGCCAACGTCCTGACTTTC,TRBV6-1,once,.,TRBJ2-6
CASSLGGRVYEQYF,TGTGCCAGCAGTTTAGGTGGCAGGGTCTACGAGCAGTACTTC,TRBV28,once,.,TRBJ2-7
CASSPEQGLGGQYF,TGTGCCAGCAGCCCTGAACAGGGTCTCGGTGGGCAGTACTTC,TRBV13,.,.,TRBJ2-7
CASSRWDREPSGYTF,TGTGCCAGCAGCCGGTGGGACAGGGAACCTTCGGGCTACACCTTC,TRBV7-6,.,TRBD1,TRBJ1-2
CASSLDSYTEAFF,TGTGCCAGCAGCTTGGATAGTTACACTGAAGCTTTCTTT,TRBV5-6,.,.,TRBJ1-1